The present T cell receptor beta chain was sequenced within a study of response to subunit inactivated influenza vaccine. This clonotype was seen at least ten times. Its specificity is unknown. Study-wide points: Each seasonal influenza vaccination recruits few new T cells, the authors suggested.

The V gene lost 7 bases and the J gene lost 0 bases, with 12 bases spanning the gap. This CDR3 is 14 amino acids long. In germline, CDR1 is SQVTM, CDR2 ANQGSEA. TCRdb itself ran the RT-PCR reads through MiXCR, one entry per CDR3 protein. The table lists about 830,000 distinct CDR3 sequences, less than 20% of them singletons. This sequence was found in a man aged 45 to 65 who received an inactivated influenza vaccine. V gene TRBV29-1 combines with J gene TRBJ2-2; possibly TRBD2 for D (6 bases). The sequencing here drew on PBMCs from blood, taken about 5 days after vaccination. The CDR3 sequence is CSAKAGSNTGELFF. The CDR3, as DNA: TGCAGCGCCAAAGCGGGTTCGAACACCGGGGAGCTGTTTTTT.